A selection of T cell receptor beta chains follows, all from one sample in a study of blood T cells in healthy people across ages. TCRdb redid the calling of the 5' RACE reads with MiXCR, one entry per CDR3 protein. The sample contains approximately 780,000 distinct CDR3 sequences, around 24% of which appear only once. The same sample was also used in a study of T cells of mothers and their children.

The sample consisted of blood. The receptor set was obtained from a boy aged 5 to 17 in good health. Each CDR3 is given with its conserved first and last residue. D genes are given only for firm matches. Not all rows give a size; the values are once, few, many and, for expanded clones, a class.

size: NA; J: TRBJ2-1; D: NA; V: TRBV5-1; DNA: TGCGCCAGCAGCTCGGGGACACCTACCTACAATGAGCAGTTCTTC; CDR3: CASSSGTPTYNEQFF
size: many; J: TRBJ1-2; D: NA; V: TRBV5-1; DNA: TGTGCCAGCAGTTTGACAAACTATGGCTACACCTTC; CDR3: CASSLTNYGYTF
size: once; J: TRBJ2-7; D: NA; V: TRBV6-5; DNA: TGTGCCAGCAGTCTTACAGGGACTCTCTACGAGCAGTACTTC; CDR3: CASSLTGTLYEQYF
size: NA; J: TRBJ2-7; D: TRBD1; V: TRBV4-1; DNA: TGCGCCAGCAGCCAAGACCCCGCAGGGGGTATTTTTTCCTACGAGCAGTACTTC; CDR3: CASSQDPAGGIFSYEQYF
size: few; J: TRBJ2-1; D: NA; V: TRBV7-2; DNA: TGTGCCAGCAGCTTAAGACTACTCCTAGGCAATGAGCAGTTCTTC; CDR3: CASSLRLLLGNEQFF
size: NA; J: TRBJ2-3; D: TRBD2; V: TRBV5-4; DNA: TGTGCCAGCAGCTTGCAGCGGGGGGGAGGCACAGATACGCAGTATTTT; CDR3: CASSLQRGGGTDTQYF
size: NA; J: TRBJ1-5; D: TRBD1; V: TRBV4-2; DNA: TGTGCCAGCAGCCAAAGCGGGGCTAGGGGGCGGACTTGGCCCCAGCATTTT; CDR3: CASSQSGARGRTWPQHF
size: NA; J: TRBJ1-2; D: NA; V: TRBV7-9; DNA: TGTGCCAGCAGCTTGCTACTGGGGGACTATGGCTACACCTTC; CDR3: CASSLLLGDYGYTF
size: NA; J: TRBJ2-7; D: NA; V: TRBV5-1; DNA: TGCGCCAGCAGCTTGGTGGCGGGGCCCAACTACGAGCAGTACTTC; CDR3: CASSLVAGPNYEQYF
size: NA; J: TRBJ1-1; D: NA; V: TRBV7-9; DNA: TGTGCCAGCAGCCCGGGGGGAGGTGAAGCTTTCTTT; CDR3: CASSPGGGEAFF
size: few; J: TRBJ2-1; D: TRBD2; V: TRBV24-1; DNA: TGTGCCACCAGTGATGGTAGCGGGGGGGATAAAGACAATGAGCAGTTCTTC; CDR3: CATSDGSGGDKDNEQFF
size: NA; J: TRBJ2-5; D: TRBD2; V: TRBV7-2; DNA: TGTGCCAGCAGCTTCCCCACTAGCGCGGAGACCCAGTACTTC; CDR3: CASSFPTSAETQYF